What follows is one TCR beta chain and its context. This receptor's antigen is unknown. Qualities for individual bases were not recorded, and no much larger clone is one base off. The sample's time point label, in plain terms: cells obtained before transplantation from donor or recipient. CD3+CD4+ and CD3+CD8+ populations were FACS-sorted from unstimulated pre-transplant donor and recipient cells taken from spleen or lymph nodes. CDR1 and CDR2 are read off the germline V gene (reference sequence) as DFQATT and SNEGSKA. From cysteine to phenylalanine, the CDR3 is 9 amino acids long. Only the CDR3 part of the read is kept: 27 bases, read in frame from the first base. V was cut back by 7 bases and J by 4 bases, leaving a gap of 3 bases between them. These data come from a study of graft-versus-host responses after intestinal transplantation (dated by TCRdb to about 2021). Broadly, across the study: Multivisceral, liver-intestinal, or isolated intestinal transplants were received by the recipients. Anti-thymocyte globulin induction was given to all recipients, followed by maintenance tacrolimus and steroids for 3 to 4 years. After intestinal transplantation, graft-versus-host and host-versus-graft alloreactive T cell clones in the graft, circulation and bone marrow were tracked using bulk TCR-beta CDR3 sequencing. Alloreactive clones were identified by sequencing pre-transplant mixed lymphocyte reaction products and comparing these products with unstimulated pre-transplant donor and recipient T cells. Of the approximately 25 intestinal transplant recipients enrolled in the cohort, one of whom was a retransplant, 3 patients without pretransplant specimens were excluded. A peak of at least 4% donor T cells among recipient peripheral blood mononuclear cells was the definition used for donor T cell macrochimerism. Rather than being sequenced by the commercial service, samples from a few later patients were sequenced in-house on an Illumina MiSeq and processed with MiXCR. Points the paper makes about the study in general: In the allografts of patients with donor T cell macrochimerism, GvH to HvG T cell clonal ratios were high. Early after transplant, declines in HvG clones were associated with peak levels of circulating GvH clones. GvH clones were detected in recipient bone marrow, and some of these GvH clones were observed earlier in ileal mucosa or blood, consistent with an intestinal mucosal origin. Conclusions were limited by the relatively low number and heterogeneity of intestinal transplant patients.

The library was prepared using the immunoSEQ multiplex PCR assay. In most patients, genomic DNA was isolated using the Qiagen DNeasy Blood and Tissue Kit and sent frozen to Adaptive Biotechnologies for TCR sequencing. For most patients, genomic DNA was subjected to high-throughput TCR-beta CDR3 sequencing by Adaptive Biotechnologies. In the paper's pipeline: TCR sequencing data for 15 to 20 patients were retrieved from Adaptive's ImmunoSEQ software; three other patients were processed with MiXCR and VDJtools. To correct CD4 versus CD8 sorting errors, sequences present in both subsets at a frequency ratio below 5:1 were removed. CDR3 nucleotide sequences shared between donor and recipient were removed because the origin of such sequences could not be assigned. Alloreactive clones required at least 2-fold expansion over unstimulated cells and minimum CFSE-low frequency of 0.002% (template counts) or 0.001% (read counts). Clones were considered mappable if detected in sequenced pre-transplant spleen, lymph node, or MLR CFSE-low populations of the donor or recipient. The cumulative frequency of alloreactive clones was calculated as a percentage of all sequences, weighted by copy number. TCRdb obtained this table from immuneACCESS and retained in-frame rearrangements with V and J assigned. These tables miss some clones; where compared with another copy, unresolved V genes account for less than half of the shortfall, and the remainder is unexplained. The DNA gave D and trimming, while V, J and clone size come from that table. The sample records nearly 110,000 clones, approximately 88% of which are singletons. The ten largest make up over 0.55% of the sample.

This sequence uses TRBV20-1 and TRBJ2-3; the D gene is unclear. This specimen was unstimulated CD4+ T cells sorted from spleen or lymph node cells, taken before transplant. The receptor's source is a human donor who was the organ donor for an intestinal transplant. The CDR3 in this case is CSVSDTQYF. The bases are TGCAGTGTCTCAGATACGCAGTATTTT.